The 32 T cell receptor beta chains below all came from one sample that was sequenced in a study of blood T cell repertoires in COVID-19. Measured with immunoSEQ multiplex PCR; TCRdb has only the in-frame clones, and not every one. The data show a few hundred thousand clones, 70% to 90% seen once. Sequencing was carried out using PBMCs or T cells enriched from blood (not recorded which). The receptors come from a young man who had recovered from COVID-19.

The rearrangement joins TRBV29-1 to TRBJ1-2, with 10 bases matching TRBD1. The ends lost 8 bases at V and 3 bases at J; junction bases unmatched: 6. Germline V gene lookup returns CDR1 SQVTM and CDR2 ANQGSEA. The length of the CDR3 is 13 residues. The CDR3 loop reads CSFAGTGDYGYTF. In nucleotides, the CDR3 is TGCAGCTTCGCCGGGACAGGGGACTATGGCTACACCTTC. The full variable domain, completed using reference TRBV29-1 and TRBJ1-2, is SAVISQKPSRDICQRGTSLTIQCQVDSQVTMMFWYRQQPGQSLTLIATANQGSEATYESGFVIDKFPISRPNLTFSTLTVSNMSPEDSSIYLCSFAGTGDYGYTFGSGTRLTVV.

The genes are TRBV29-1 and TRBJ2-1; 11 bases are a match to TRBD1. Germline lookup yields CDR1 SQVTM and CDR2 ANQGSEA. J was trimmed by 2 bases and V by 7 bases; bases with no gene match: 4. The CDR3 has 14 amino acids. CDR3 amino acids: CSARDRGAYNEQFF. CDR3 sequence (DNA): TGCAGCGCCAGGGACAGGGGGGCCTACAATGAGCAGTTCTTC.

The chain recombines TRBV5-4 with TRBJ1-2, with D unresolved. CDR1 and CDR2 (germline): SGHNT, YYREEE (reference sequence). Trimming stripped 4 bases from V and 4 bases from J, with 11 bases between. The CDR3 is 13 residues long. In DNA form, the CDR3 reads TGTGCCAGCAGCCCCGCGGGGAGCTATGGCTACACCTTC. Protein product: CASSPAGSYGYTF. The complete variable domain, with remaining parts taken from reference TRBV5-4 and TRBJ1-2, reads ETGVTQSPTHLIKTRGQQVTLRCSSQSGHNTVSWYQQALGQGPQFIFQYYREEENGRGNFPPRFSGLQFPNYSSELNVNALELDDSALYLCASSPAGSYGYTFGSGTRLTVV.

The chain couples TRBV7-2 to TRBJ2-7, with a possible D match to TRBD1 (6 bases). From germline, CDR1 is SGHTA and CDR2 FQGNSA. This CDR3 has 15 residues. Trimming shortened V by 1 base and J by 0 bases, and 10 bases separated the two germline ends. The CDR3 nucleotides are TGTGCCAGCAGCTTAGGAACAGGGCTCTCCTACGAGCAGTACTTC. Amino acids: CASSLGTGLSYEQYF.

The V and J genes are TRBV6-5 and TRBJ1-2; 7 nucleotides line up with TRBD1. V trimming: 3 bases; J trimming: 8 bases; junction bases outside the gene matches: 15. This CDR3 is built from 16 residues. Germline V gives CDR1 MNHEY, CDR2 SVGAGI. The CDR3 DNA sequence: TGTGCCAGCAGTTATACGACATCGGGACAGAATGTCGGCTACACCTTC. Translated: CASSYTTSGQNVGYTF.

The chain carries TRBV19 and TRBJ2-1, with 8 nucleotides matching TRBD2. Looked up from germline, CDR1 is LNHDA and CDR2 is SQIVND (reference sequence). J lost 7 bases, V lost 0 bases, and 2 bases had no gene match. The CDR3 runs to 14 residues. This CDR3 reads CASSIDSGGNEQFF. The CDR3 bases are TGTGCCAGTAGTATAGATTCGGGAGGGAATGAGCAGTTCTTC.

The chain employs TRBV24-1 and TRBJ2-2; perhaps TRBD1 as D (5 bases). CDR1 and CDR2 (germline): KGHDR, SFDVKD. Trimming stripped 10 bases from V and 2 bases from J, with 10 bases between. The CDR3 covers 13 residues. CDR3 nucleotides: TGTGCCACTCAGGACACCAACACCGGGGAGCTGTTTTTT. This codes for CATQDTNTGELFF.

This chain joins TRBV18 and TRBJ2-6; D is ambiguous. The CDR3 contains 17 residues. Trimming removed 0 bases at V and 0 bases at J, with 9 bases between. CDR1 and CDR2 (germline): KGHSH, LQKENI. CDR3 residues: CASSPPLSHSGANVLTF. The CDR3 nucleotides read TGTGCCAGCTCACCACCGTTGTCCCACTCTGGGGCCAACGTCCTGACTTTC.

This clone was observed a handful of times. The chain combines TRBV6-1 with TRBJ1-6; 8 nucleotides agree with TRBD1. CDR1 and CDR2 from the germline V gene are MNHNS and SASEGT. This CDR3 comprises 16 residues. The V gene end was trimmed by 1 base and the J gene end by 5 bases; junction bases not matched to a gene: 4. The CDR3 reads CASSEDGRGHNSPLHF. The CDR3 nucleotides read TGTGCCAGCAGTGAAGATGGCAGGGGGCATAATTCACCCCTCCACTTT.

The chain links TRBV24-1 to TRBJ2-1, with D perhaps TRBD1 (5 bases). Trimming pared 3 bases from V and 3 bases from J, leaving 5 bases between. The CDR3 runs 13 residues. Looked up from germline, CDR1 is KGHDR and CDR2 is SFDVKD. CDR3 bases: TGTGCCACCAGTGATGACAGCTACAATGAGCAGTTCTTC. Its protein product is CATSDDSYNEQFF.

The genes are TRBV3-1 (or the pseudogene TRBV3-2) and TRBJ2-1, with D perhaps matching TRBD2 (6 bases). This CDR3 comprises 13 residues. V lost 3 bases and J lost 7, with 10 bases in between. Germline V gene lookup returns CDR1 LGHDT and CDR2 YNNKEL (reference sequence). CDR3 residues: CASSHRDFNEQFF. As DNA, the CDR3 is TGTGCCAGCAGCCACCGGGACTTTAATGAGCAGTTCTTC.

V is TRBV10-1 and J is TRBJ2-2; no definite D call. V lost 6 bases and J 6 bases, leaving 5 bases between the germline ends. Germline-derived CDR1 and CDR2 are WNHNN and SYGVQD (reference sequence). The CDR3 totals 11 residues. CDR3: CASRGSGELFF. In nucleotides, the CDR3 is TGCGCCAGCAGGGGCTCCGGGGAGCTGTTTTTT.

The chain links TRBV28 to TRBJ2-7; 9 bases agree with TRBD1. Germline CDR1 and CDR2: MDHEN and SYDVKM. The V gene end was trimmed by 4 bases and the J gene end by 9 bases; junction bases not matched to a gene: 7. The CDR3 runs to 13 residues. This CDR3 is CASSSRQGEGQYF. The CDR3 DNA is TGTGCCAGCAGTTCCCGACAGGGGGAGGGGCAGTACTTC.

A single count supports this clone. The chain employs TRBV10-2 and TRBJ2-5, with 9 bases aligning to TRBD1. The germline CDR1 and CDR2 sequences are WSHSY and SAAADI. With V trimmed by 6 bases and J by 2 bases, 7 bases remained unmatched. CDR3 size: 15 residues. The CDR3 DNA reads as TGCGCCAGCAGGGGGACAGGGCAAAAGCAAGAGACCCAGTACTTC. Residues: CASRGTGQKQETQYF.

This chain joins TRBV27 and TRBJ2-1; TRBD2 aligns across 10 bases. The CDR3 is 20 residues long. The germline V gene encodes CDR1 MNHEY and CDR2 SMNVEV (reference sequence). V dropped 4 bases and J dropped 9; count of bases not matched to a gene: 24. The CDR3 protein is CASSSRPVNKLAGTGSEQFF. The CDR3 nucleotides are TGTGCCAGCAGTTCCCGACCTGTTAATAAACTAGCGGGAACTGGCAGTGAGCAGTTCTTC.

The CDR3, as DNA: TGTGCCTGGAGTAGACAGGGGGTGGCAAAACTGTTTTTT. Amino acids: CAWSRQGVAKLFF. The chain carries TRBV30 and TRBJ1-4, with TRBD1 identical over 9 bases. The V segment lost 2 bases and the J segment 10 bases; nucleotides outside the gene matches: 5. This CDR3 is 13 amino acids long. CDR1 and CDR2 from the germline V gene are GTSNPN and SVGIG (reference sequence).

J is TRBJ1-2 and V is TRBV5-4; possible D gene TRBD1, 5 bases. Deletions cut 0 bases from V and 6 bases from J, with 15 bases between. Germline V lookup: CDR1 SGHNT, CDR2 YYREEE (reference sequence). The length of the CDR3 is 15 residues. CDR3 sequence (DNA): TGTGCCAGCAGCTTGGTAGCTGGGGCGCAGGATGGCTACACCTTC. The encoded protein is CASSLVAGAQDGYTF.

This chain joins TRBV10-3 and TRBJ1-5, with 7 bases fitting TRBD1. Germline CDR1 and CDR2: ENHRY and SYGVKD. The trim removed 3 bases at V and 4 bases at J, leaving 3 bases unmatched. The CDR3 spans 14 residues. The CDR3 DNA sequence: TGTGCCATCAGTGAAGGGACAGAGAATCAGCCCCAGCATTTT. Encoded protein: CAISEGTENQPQHF.

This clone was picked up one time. In DNA form, the CDR3 reads TGTGCCAGCAGCGACACCCAGAGAAGGAACACTGAAGCTTTCTTT. Translation: CASSDTQRRNTEAFF. V gene TRBV25-1 combines with J gene TRBJ1-1; no clear D. The germline CDR1 and CDR2 sequences are MGHDK and SYGVNS. CDR3 length: 15 residues. V was clipped by 6 bases and J by 1 base, with 15 bases between them. Supplemented by reference TRBV25-1 and TRBJ1-1, the full variable domain reads EADIYQTPRYLVIGTGKKITLECSQTMGHDKMYWYQQDPGMELHLIHYSYGVNSTEKGDLSSESTVSRIRTEHFPLTLESARPSHTSQYLCASSDTQRRNTEAFFGQGTRLTVV.

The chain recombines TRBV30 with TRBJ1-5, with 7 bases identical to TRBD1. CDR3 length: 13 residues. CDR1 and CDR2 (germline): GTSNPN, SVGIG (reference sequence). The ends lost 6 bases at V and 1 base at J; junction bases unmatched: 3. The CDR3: CACETGSNQPQHF. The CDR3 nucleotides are TGTGCCTGTGAGACAGGGAGCAATCAGCCCCAGCATTTT.

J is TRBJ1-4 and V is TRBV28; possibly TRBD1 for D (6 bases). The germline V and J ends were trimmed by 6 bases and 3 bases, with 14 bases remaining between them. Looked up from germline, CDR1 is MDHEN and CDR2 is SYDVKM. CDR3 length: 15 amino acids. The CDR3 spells CASRGEGGANEKLFF. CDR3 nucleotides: TGTGCCAGCAGGGGTGAGGGGGGGGCTAATGAAAAACTGTTTTTT.

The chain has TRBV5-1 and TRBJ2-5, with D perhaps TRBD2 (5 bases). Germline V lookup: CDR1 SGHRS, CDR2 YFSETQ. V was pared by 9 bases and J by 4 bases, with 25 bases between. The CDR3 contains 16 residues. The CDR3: CATSSGQLVFSETQYF. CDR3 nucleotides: TGCGCCACCTCGAGCGGCCAGTTAGTTTTCTCAGAGACCCAGTACTTC.

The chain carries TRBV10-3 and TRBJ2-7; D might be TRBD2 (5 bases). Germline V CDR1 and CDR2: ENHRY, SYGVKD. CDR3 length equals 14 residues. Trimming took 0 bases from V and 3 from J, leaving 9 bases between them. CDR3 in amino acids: CAISESVSVYEQYF. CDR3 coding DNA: TGTGCCATCAGTGAGTCTGTTAGCGTCTACGAGCAGTACTTC.

The DNA of the CDR3 is TGTGCCAGCAGCCCCCACCCCTCGGGAACTAATGAAAAACTGTTTTTT. Residues: CASSPHPSGTNEKLFF. The chain links TRBV7-6 to TRBJ1-4; D is undetermined. V dropped 5 bases and J dropped 1 base, with 14 bases sitting between them. This CDR3 is 16 amino acids long. Germline V CDR1 and CDR2: SGHVS, FNYEAQ. The whole variable domain, remainder taken from reference TRBV7-6 and TRBJ1-4, is GAGVSQSPRYKVTKRGQDVALRCDPISGHVSLYWYRQALGQGPEFLTYFNYEAQQDKSGLPNDRFSAERPEGSISTLTIQRTEQRDSAMYRCASSPHPSGTNEKLFFGSGTQLSVL.

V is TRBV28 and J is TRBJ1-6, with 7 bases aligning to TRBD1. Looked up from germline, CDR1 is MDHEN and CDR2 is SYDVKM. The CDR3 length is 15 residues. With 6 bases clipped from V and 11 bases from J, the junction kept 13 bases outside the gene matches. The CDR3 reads CASSGTVDAGAPLHF. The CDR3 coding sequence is TGTGCCAGCAGCGGGACAGTTGACGCTGGCGCACCCCTCCACTTT.

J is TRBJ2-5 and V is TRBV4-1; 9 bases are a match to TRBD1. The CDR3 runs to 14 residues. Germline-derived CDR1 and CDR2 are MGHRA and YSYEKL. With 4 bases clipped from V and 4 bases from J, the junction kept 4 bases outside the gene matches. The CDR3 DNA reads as TGCGCCAGCAGCCCGGGACAGGGCGGAGAGACCCAGTACTTC. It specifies CASSPGQGGETQYF.

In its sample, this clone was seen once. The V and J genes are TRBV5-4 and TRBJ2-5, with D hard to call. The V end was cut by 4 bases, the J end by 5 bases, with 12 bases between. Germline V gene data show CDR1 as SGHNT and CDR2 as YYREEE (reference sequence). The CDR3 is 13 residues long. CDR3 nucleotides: TGTGCCAGCAGCCCCCCTAGTGTGGAGACCCAGTACTTC. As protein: CASSPPSVETQYF.

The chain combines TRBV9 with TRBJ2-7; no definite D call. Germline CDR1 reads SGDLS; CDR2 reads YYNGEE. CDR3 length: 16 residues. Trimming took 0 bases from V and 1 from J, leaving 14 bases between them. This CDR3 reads CASSVGNRQESYEQYF. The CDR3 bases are TGTGCCAGCAGCGTAGGGAACCGACAAGAATCCTACGAGCAGTACTTC. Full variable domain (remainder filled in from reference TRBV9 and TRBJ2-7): DSGVTQTPKHLITATGQRVTLRCSPRSGDLSVYWYQQSLDQGLQFLIQYYNGEERAKGNILERFSAQQFPDLHSELNLSSLELGDSALYFCASSVGNRQESYEQYFGPGTRLTVT.

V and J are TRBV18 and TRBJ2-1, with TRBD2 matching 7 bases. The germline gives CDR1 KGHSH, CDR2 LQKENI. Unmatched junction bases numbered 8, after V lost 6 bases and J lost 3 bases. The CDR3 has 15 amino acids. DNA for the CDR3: TGTGCCAGCTCCCAAGGACTAGGCCGCTACAATGAGCAGTTCTTC. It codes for CASSQGLGRYNEQFF. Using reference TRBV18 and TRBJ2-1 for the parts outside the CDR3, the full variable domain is NAGVMQNPRHLVRRRGQEARLRCSPMKGHSHVYWYRQLPEEGLKFMVYLQKENIIDESGMPKERFSAEFPKEGPSILRIQQVVRGDSAAYFCASSQGLGRYNEQFFGPGTRLTVL.

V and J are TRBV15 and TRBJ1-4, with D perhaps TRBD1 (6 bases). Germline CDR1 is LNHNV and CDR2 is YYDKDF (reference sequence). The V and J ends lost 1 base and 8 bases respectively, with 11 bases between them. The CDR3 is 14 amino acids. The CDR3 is CATSRGQGNEKLFF. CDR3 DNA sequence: TGTGCCACCAGCAGAGGCCAGGGGAACGAAAAACTGTTTTTT.

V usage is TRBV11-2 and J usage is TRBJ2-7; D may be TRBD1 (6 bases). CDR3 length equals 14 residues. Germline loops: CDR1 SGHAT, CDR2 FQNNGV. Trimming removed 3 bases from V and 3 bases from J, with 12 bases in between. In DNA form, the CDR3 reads TGTGCCAGCAGCTTGTTGGGACACCTCTACGAGCAGTACTTC. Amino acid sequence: CASSLLGHLYEQYF.

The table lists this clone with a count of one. The CDR3 DNA is TGTGCCAGCAGCCAAGGGACTGGAACCCGTTACGGCAATGAGCAGTTCTTC. The encoded protein is CASSQGTGTRYGNEQFF. J is TRBJ2-1 and V is TRBV3-1 (or the pseudogene TRBV3-2); tentatively, D is TRBD2 (5 bases). The CDR3 spans 17 residues. Deletions cut 1 base from V and 6 bases from J, with 19 bases between. Per the germline V gene, CDR1 is LGHDT and CDR2 is YNNKEL (reference sequence).